The entry below describes one TCR beta chain. The data were taken from a study of blood T cell repertoires in COVID-19. Across the whole study: PBMCs, B-cell-depleted T cells, or T cells were the source of the cDNA or gDNA that made up the material.

Here immunoSEQ multiplex PCR was the method, and the copy in TCRdb shows in-frame clones only, minus some. The sample lists about 98,000 clones, nearly 90% seen once, with roughly 2% in the top ten. This receptor was obtained from a man aged 50 to 60 with active COVID-19. The specimen was peripheral blood.

The CDR3 loop reads CASSLGTALPDYEQYF. The CDR3 coding sequence is TGCGCCAGCAGCCTCGGGACAGCCCTACCTGACTACGAGCAGTACTTC. The rearrangement joins TRBV5-1 to TRBJ2-7, with 7 bases that match TRBD1. Germline loops: CDR1 SGHRS, CDR2 YFSETQ. J was trimmed by 3 bases and V by 4 bases; bases with no gene match: 13. This CDR3 is built from 16 residues. Full variable domain (outside the CDR3, taken from reference TRBV5-1 and TRBJ2-7): KAGVTQTPRYLIKTRGQQVTLSCSPISGHRSVSWYQQTPGQGLQFLFEYFSETQRNKGNFPGRFSGRQFSNSRSEMNVSTLELGDSALYLCASSLGTALPDYEQYFGPGTRLTVT.